The source of this T cell receptor beta chain is a study of T-cell reconstitution after alpha-beta-depleted transplantation in children. Library preparation (for TCRbeta) was performed with unique molecular identifiers. TCRdb re-derived calls from the PCR reads in MiXCR, one entry per CDR3 protein. Seen here are about 220,000 distinct CDR3 sequences, approximately 15% observed once, and the top ten hold about two fifths. V shed 0 bases, J shed 4 bases, and the junction held 7 bases outside the gene matches. Per germline, CDR1 SGHRS and CDR2 YFSETQ. The CDR3 totals 16 residues. The source was PBMCs, mostly from graft donor cells, collected 360 days after TCRalphabeta/CD19-depleted stem cell transplant. The V gene is TRBV5-1, the J gene TRBJ1-1, with 9 nucleotides matching TRBD1. This receptor was obtained from a male patient between 2 and 10 years old who had a stem cell transplant for acute lymphoblastic leukemia, so the T cells may come from the graft donor. Here the CDR3 DNA reads TGCGCCAGCAGCTTGGTCACAGGGGGCGCCGGCACTGAAGCTTTCTTT. This encodes CASSLVTGGAGTEAFF. The complete variable domain, with remaining parts taken from reference TRBV5-1 and TRBJ1-1, reads KAGVTQTPRYLIKTRGQQVTLSCSPISGHRSVSWYQQTPGQGLQFLFEYFSETQRNKGNFPGRFSGRQFSNSRSEMNVSTLELGDSALYLCASSLVTGGAGTEAFFGQGTRLTVV.